This TCR beta chain stems from a study of read filtering for tumor transcriptome and immune sequencing. Study-level information: After DNase treatment, RNA was made into whole-transcriptome libraries. TCR-mapped reads were about 3.5 to 11 million with IR-seq versus roughly 85 to 1,400 with RNA-seq.

The CDR3 extends over 13 amino acids. CDR1 is SNHLY, CDR2 FYNNEI, per germline. V lost 4 bases to trimming and J lost 3 bases, with 9 bases between them. Sampling of bone marrow took place during active disease in every patient. Molecular barcoded adaptors covering alpha/delta and beta/gamma chains were used on roughly 400 ng RNA. TCRdb passed the reads through MiXCR, listing each CDR3 protein once. The sample consists of around 140,000 distinct CDR3 sequences, roughly 13% of them appearing once. This clonotype was sampled from a donor aged 40 or over with multiple myeloma. The chain couples TRBV2 to TRBJ2-5, with no clear D. The sample was a population of CD138-negative cells sorted from bone marrow. The CDR3 sequence: CASSGSWEETQYF. The CDR3 coding sequence is TGTGCCAGCAGTGGTAGCTGGGAAGAGACCCAGTACTTC.